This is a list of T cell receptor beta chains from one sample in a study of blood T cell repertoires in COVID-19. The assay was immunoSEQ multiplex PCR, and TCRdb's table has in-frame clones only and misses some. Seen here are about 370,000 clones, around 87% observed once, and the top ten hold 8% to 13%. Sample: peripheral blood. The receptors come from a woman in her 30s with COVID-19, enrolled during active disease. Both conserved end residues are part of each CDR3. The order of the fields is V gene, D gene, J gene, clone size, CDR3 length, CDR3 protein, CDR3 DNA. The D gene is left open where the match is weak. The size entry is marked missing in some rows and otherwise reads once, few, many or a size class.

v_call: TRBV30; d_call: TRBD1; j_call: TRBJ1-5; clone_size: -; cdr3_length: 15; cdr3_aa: CAWSAHQGANQPQHF; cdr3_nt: TGTGCCTGGAGCGCGCACCAGGGGGCTAATCAGCCCCAGCATTTT
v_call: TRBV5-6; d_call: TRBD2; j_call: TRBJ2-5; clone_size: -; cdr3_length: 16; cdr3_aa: CASSAPSGSVQETQYF; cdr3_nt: TGTGCCAGCAGCGCCCCTAGCGGGAGCGTCCAAGAGACCCAGTACTTC
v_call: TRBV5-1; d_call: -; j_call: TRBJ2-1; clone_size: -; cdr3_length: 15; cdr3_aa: CASSLGADAYNEQFF; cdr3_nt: TGCGCCAGCAGCTTGGGAGCGGATGCCTACAATGAGCAGTTCTTC
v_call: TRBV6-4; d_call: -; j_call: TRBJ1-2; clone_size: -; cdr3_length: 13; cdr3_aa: CASSESGSYGYTF; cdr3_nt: TGTGCCAGCAGTGAGTCGGGGAGCTATGGCTACACCTTC
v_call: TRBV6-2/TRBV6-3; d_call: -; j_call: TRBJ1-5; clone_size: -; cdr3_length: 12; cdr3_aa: CASSTGSQPQHF; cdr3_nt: TGTGCCAGCAGTACCGGGAGTCAGCCCCAGCATTTT
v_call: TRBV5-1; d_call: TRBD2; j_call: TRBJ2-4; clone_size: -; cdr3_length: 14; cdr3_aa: CASSSEGGRNIQYF; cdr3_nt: TGCGCCAGCAGCTCTGAGGGAGGGAGGAACATTCAGTACTTC
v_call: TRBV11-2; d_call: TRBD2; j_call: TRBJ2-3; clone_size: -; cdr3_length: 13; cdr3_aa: CASAAGGTDTQYF; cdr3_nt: TGTGCCAGCGCAGCGGGAGGTACAGATACGCAGTATTTT
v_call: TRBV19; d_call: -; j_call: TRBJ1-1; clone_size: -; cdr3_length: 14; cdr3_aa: CASSISGASDEAFF; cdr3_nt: TGTGCCAGTAGTATCTCGGGAGCGTCCGATGAAGCTTTCTTT
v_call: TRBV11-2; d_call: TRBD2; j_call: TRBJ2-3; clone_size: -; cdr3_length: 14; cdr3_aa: CASSPTRGGDTQYF; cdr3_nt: TGTGCCAGCAGCCCCACCCGGGGGGGAGATACGCAGTATTTT
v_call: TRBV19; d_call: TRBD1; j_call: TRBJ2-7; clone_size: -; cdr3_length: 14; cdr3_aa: CASTSRDRTYEQYF; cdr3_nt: TGTGCCAGTACCTCCCGGGACAGAACTTACGAGCAGTACTTC
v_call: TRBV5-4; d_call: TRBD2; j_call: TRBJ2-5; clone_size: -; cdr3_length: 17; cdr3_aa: CASSLTGTSGRGETQYF; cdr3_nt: TGTGCCAGCAGCTTAACAGGGACTAGCGGGAGAGGAGAGACCCAGTACTTC
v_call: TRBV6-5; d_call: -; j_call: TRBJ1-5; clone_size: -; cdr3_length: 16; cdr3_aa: CASSYSHTVERQPQHF; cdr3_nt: TGTGCCAGCAGTTACTCGCACACCGTAGAGAGGCAGCCCCAGCATTTT
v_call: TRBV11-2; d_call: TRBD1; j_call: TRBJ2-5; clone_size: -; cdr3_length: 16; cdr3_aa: CASTRRLTGEVETQYF; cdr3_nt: TGTGCCAGCACCAGAAGGTTGACAGGGGAAGTAGAGACCCAGTACTTC
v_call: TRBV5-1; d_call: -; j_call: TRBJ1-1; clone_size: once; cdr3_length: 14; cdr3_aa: CASSLTGRGTEAFF; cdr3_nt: TGCGCCAGCAGCCTGACGGGGAGAGGGACTGAAGCTTTCTTT
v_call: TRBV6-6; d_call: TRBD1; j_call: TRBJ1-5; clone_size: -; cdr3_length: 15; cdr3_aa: CASSYPDRGNQPQHF; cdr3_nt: TGTGCCAGCAGTTACCCGGACAGGGGGAATCAGCCCCAGCATTTT
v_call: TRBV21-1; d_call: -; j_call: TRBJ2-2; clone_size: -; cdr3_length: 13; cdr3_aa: CASSKRDTGELFF; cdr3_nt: TGTGCCAGCAGCAAACGGGACACCGGGGAGCTGTTTTTT
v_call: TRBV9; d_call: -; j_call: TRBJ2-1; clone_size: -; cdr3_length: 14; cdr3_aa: CASSVAAGKSEQFF; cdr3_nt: TGTGCCAGCAGCGTAGCGGCGGGGAAGTCTGAGCAGTTCTTC
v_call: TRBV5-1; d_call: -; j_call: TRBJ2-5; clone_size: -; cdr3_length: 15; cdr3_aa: CASSLMAQSQETQYF; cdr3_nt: TGCGCCAGCAGCTTGATGGCACAGTCTCAAGAGACCCAGTACTTC
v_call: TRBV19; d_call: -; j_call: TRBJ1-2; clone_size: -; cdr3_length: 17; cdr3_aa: CASRWREQGRLNYGYTF; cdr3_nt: TGTGCCAGTAGATGGAGAGAACAGGGCCGACTTAACTATGGCTACACCTTC
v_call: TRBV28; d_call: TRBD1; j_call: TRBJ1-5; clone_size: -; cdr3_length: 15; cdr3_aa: CASSTRQGTNQPQHF; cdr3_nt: TGTGCCAGCAGTACTCGACAGGGGACAAATCAGCCCCAGCATTTT
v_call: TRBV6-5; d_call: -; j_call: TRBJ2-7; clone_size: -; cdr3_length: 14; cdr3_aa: CASSSTGDTSEQYF; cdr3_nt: TGTGCCAGCAGTTCCACCGGGGACACCTCGGAGCAGTACTTC
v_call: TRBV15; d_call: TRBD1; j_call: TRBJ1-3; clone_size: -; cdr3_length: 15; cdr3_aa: CATSKNRGQGNTIYF; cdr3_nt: TGTGCCACCAGCAAAAACAGGGGGCAAGGAAACACCATATATTTT
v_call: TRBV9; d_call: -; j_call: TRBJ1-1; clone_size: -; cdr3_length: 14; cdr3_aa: CASSERQASGEAFF; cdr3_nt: TGTGCCAGCAGCGAGAGACAGGCTTCCGGTGAAGCTTTCTTT
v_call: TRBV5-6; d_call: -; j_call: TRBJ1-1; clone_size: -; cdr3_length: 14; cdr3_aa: CASSFSGLDTEAFF; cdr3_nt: TGTGCCAGCAGCTTCTCGGGGTTGGACACTGAAGCTTTCTTT
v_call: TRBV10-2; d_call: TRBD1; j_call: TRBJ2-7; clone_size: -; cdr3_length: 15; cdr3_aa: CASSADRGHSIEQYF; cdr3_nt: TGCGCCAGCAGTGCAGACAGGGGGCATTCGATCGAGCAGTACTTC
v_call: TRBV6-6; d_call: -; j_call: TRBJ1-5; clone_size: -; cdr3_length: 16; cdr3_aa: CASSSRGGSAVEPQHF; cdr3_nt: TGTGCCAGCAGTTCGCGGGGGGGATCGGCGGTGGAGCCCCAGCATTTT
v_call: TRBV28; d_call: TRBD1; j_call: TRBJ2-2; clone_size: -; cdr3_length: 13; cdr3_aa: CASRDREVRELFF; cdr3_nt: TGTGCCAGCAGAGACAGGGAAGTTCGGGAGCTGTTTTTT
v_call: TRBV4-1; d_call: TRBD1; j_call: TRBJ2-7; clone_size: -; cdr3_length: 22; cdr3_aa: CASHKTPEWDGLGTGGPYEQYF; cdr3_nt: TGCGCCAGCCACAAAACCCCGGAGTGGGATGGGCTGGGGACAGGGGGCCCTTACGAGCAGTACTTC
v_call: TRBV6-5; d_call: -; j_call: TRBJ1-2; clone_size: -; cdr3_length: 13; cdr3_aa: CASSRTDNYGYTF; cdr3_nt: TGTGCCAGCAGCCGGACAGACAACTATGGCTACACCTTC
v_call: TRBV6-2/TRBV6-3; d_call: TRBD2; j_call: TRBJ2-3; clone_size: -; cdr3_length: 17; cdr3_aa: CASSYSWLAGRTDTQYF; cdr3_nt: TGTGCCAGCAGTTATAGTTGGCTAGCGGGACGCACAGATACGCAGTATTTT
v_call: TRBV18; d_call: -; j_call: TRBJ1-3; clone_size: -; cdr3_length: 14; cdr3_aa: CASSPRRDGNTIYF; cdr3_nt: TGTGCCAGCTCACCAAGGCGGGATGGAAACACCATATATTTT
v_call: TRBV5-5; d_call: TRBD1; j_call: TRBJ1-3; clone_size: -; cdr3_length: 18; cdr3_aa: CASALRGPAASSGNTIYF; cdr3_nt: TGTGCCAGCGCTCTTAGGGGGCCGGCCGCGAGCTCTGGAAACACCATATATTTT
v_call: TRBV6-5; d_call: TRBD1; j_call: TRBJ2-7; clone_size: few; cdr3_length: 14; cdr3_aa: CASIRTGGSYEQYF; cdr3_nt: TGTGCCAGCATTCGGACAGGGGGCTCCTACGAGCAGTACTTC
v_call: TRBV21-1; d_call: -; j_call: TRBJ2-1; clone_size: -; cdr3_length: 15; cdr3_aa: CASSKEGVAGGEQFF; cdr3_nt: TGTGCCAGCAGCAAAGAAGGGGTAGCGGGAGGAGAGCAGTTCTTC
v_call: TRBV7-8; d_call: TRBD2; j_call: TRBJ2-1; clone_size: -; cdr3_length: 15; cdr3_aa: CASSSTTSGRMGQFF; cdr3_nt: TGTGCCAGCAGCTCGACGACTAGCGGGAGGATGGGGCAGTTCTTC
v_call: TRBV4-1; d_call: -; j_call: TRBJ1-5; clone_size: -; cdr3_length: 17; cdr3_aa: CASSQRYADYSNQPQHF; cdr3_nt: TGCGCCAGCAGCCAAAGATACGCAGATTATAGCAATCAGCCCCAGCATTTT
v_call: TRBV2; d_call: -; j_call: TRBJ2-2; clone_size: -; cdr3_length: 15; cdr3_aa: CASSRTSRATGELFF; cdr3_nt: TGTGCCAGCAGTCGGACCTCGCGGGCCACCGGGGAGCTGTTTTTT
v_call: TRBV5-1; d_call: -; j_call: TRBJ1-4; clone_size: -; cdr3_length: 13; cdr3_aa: CASSLSGEGKLFF; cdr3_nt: TGCGCCAGCAGCTTGTCAGGGGAGGGAAAACTGTTTTTT
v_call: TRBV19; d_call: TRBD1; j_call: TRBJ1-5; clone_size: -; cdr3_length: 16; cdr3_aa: CASRWDRGIGNQPQHF; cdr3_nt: TGTGCCAGTAGATGGGACAGGGGGATTGGCAATCAGCCCCAGCATTTT
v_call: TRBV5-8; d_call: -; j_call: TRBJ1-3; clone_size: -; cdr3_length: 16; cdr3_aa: CASSLFRGYSGNTIYF; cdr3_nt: TGTGCCAGCAGCTTGTTCCGGGGGTACTCTGGAAACACCATATATTTT
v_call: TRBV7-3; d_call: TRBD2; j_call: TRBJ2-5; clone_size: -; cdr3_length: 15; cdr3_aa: CASSLEGSGQETQYF; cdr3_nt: TGTGCCAGCAGCTTAGAAGGTAGCGGGCAAGAGACCCAGTACTTC
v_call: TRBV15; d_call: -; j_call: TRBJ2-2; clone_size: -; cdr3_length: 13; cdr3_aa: CATSRGVTGELFF; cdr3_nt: TGTGCCACCAGCAGAGGAGTGACCGGGGAGCTGTTTTTT
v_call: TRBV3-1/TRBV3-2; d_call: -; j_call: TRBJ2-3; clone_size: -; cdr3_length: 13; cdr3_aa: CASSLGARDTQYF; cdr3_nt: TGTGCCAGCAGCCTTGGAGCGCGAGATACGCAGTATTTT
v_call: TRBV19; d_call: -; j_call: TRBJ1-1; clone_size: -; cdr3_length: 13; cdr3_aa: CASSMGPGTEAFF; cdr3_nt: TGTGCCAGTAGTATGGGGCCGGGCACTGAAGCTTTCTTT
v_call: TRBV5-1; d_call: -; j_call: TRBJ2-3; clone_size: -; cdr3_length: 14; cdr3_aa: CASSPIRGTDTQYF; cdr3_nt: TGCGCCAGCAGCCCCATCAGGGGCACAGATACGCAGTATTTT
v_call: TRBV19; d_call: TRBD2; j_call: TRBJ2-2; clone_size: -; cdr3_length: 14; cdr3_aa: CASGLAGFPGELFF; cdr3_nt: TGTGCCAGCGGACTAGCGGGTTTTCCCGGGGAGCTGTTTTTT
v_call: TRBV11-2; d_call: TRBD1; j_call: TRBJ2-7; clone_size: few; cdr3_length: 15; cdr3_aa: CASSLDTDRGYEQYF; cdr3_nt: TGTGCCAGCAGCTTAGACACTGACAGGGGCTACGAGCAGTACTTC
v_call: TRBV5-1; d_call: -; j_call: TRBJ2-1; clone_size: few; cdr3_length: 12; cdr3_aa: CASSLERNEQFF; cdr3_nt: TGCGCCAGCAGCTTGGAGCGCAATGAGCAGTTCTTC
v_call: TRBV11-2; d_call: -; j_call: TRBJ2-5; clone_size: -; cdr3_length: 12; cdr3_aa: CASSLAPGDQYF; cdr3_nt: TGTGCCAGCAGCTTAGCCCCGGGGGACCAGTACTTC
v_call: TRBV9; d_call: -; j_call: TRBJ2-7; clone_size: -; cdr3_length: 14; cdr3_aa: CASSPRAENYEQYF; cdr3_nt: TGTGCCAGCAGCCCCCGAGCGGAGAACTACGAGCAGTACTTC
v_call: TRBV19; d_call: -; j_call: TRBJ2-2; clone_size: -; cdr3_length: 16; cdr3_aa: CASSIPRGFGTGELFF; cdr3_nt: TGTGCCAGTAGTATCCCCAGGGGATTCGGCACCGGGGAGCTGTTTTTT